These 13 T cell receptor beta chains were sequenced from one sample in a study of CD8 T cells in Susac syndrome. RNA amounts of roughly 0.45 to 1 ug underwent reverse transcription with random hexamers. Using its own MiXCR run on the immunoSEQ multiplex PCR reads, TCRdb lists one record per CDR3 protein. The data contain 150,000 to 200,000 distinct CDR3 sequences, 95% of them seen just once; the ten biggest clones take up approximately 0.1%. The sequenced material came from CD4+ T cells from PBMCs. The source is a human donor with Susac syndrome.

CDR3 residues: CASSQGLAGGIQETQYF. The CDR3 DNA reads TGCGCCAGCAGCCAAGGACTAGCGGGGGGCATACAAGAGACCCAGTACTTC. The chain combines TRBV4-1 with TRBJ2-5; 13 positions match TRBD2. CDR1 MGHRA and CDR2 YSYEKL come from the germline V gene. Trimming cost V 1 base and J 2 bases; bases outside gene matches: 4. The CDR3 has 17 amino acids.

The chain couples TRBV4-1 to TRBJ1-5; the D is unclear. Trimming took off 3 bases at V and 4 bases at J, with 4 bases between the two ends. The CDR3 is 12 residues long. Germline CDR1 and CDR2: MGHRA and YSYEKL. CDR3: CASSHRNQPQHF. As DNA, the CDR3 is TGCGCCAGCAGCCACAGGAATCAGCCCCAGCATTTT.

V usage is TRBV12-3 or TRBV12-4 and J usage is TRBJ1-6; 7 bases line up with TRBD1. CDR3 length: 13 amino acids. V lost 5 bases and J lost 9; bases outside the gene matches: 4. For the CDR3, the DNA is TGTGCCAGCAGTGGACAGGTTGGTTCACCCCTCCACTTT. Residues: CASSGQVGSPLHF.

This chain uses TRBV7-3 with TRBJ2-5; D might be TRBD2 (6 bases). With 2 bases removed from V and 2 bases from J, the gap between germline ends came to 12 bases. CDR3 size: 15 residues. The germline CDR1 and CDR2 sequences are SGHTA and FQGTGA. CDR3 DNA: TGTGCCAGCAGCTTAGCAGCGGGTCCACAAGAGACCCAGTACTTC. This translates into CASSLAAGPQETQYF.

The gene calls are TRBV7-6 and TRBJ1-1; D is ambiguous. Germline V lookup: CDR1 SGHVS, CDR2 FNYEAQ. Trimming removed 1 base at V and 7 bases at J, with 10 bases between. The CDR3 has 13 amino acids. CDR3 protein: CASSLEGRSEAFF. In DNA form, the CDR3 reads TGTGCCAGCAGCTTAGAGGGTCGGAGTGAAGCTTTCTTT.

CDR3 DNA: TGCAGCGTTGCGGGGGCTCGTGAAAAACTGTTTTTT. Its translation: CSVAGAREKLFF. V gene TRBV29-1 combines with J gene TRBJ1-4; a possible D gene is TRBD1 (6 bases). The CDR3 has 12 residues. Germline CDR1 and CDR2: SQVTM and ANQGSEA. The germline V and J ends were trimmed by 4 bases and 7 bases, with 10 bases remaining between them.

This sequence joins TRBV12-3 or TRBV12-4 and TRBJ2-3; TRBD1 matches at 9 bases. V gave up 7 bases and J gave up 6 bases; unmatched junction bases: 17. This CDR3 spans 17 amino acids. The DNA of the CDR3 is TGTGCCAGCAAACACGGCCCCCGGGACAGGGCCCCGGATACGCAGTATTTT. This gives the protein CASKHGPRDRAPDTQYF.

This sequence joins TRBV18 and TRBJ1-1; 7 bases align to TRBD1. Looked up from germline, CDR1 is KGHSH and CDR2 is LQKENI. CDR3 length equals 17 residues. J was trimmed by 1 base and V by 2 bases; bases with no gene match: 10. For the CDR3, the DNA is TGTGCCAGCTCACCATTAGGGGGCAGGACTACGAACACTGAAGCTTTCTTT. It codes for CASSPLGGRTTNTEAFF.

This clonotype showed up just once. The V call is TRBV9, the J call TRBJ2-3, with 7 bases lining up with TRBD1. Germline V gives CDR1 SGDLS, CDR2 YYNGEE. CDR3 length: 17 residues. V lost 0 bases to trimming and J lost 2 bases; unmatched junction nucleotides: 9. CDR3 in amino acids: CASSVGIRTGSTDTQYF. CDR3 DNA sequence: TGTGCCAGCAGCGTAGGCATCAGGACAGGATCCACAGATACGCAGTATTTT.

J is TRBJ2-1 and V is TRBV24-1; 7 bases align to TRBD1. The J segment lost 5 bases and the V segment lost 4 bases, leaving 7 bases of the junction unmatched. Germline V CDR1 and CDR2: KGHDR, SFDVKD. There are 15 residues in the CDR3. The CDR3 loop reads CATSDRDRRDNEQFF. CDR3 nucleotides: TGTGCCACCAGTGACAGGGACAGAAGAGACAATGAGCAGTTCTTC.

The chain combines TRBV15 with TRBJ1-1; D is undetermined. Germline loops: CDR1 LNHNV, CDR2 YYDKDF (reference sequence). The V and J ends lost 0 bases and 1 base respectively, with 9 bases between them. This CDR3 is built from 15 residues. The CDR3 protein is CATSRDRNGNTEAFF. The CDR3 region has the DNA TGTGCCACCAGCAGAGATAGGAACGGGAACACTGAAGCTTTCTTT. The full variable domain, with the rest looked up from reference TRBV15 and TRBJ1-1, is DAMVIQNPRYQVTQFGKPVTLSCSQTLNHNVMYWYQQKSSQAPKLLFHYYDKDFNNEADTPDNFQSRRPNTSFCFLDIRSPGLGDTAMYLCATSRDRNGNTEAFFGQGTRLTVV.

The chain employs TRBV14 and TRBJ2-7; 7 bases fit TRBD1. Germline CDR1 SGHDN, CDR2 FVKESK. V was clipped by 1 base and J by 3 bases; unmatched bases: 6. The CDR3 has 15 residues. Here the CDR3 DNA reads TGTGCCAGCAGCCAAGGGTGGCCAGGGGGCTACGAGCAGTACTTC. Amino acids: CASSQGWPGGYEQYF.

The chain is built from TRBV20-1 and TRBJ2-7, with 10 bases identical to TRBD2. CDR1 is DFQATT and CDR2 is SNEGSKA in the germline V gene (reference sequence). The CDR3 is 13 amino acids. V lost 5 bases to trimming and J lost 3 bases; unmatched junction nucleotides: 4. Here the CDR3 reads CSASGLANYEQYF. The CDR3, as DNA: TGCAGTGCTTCGGGACTAGCGAACTACGAGCAGTACTTC.